The clone carrying this T cell receptor beta chain was recorded once. The data were taken from a study of human thymus T cells. The CDR3 has 18 residues. CDR1 and CDR2 (germline): MDHEN, SYDVKM. V shed 5 bases and J shed 5 bases, with 24 bases lying between them. Sequencing was performed with immunoSEQ multiplex PCR; in TCRdb, only in-frame clones are kept and a portion is missing. The sample carries 60,000 to 75,000 clones, roughly 94% recorded once. Resections were taken during corrective heart surgery, and the thymus tissue came from these. The sequenced sample was thymus tissue. The chain couples TRBV28 to TRBJ2-2; D is ambiguous. This sequence originates from a girl younger than two with a congenital heart defect but otherwise immunologically healthy. CDR3 sequence: CASSNGLGARVVTGELFF. The DNA of the CDR3 is TGTGCCAGCAGTAATGGATTAGGAGCCCGTGTCGTGACCGGGGAGCTGTTTTTT.